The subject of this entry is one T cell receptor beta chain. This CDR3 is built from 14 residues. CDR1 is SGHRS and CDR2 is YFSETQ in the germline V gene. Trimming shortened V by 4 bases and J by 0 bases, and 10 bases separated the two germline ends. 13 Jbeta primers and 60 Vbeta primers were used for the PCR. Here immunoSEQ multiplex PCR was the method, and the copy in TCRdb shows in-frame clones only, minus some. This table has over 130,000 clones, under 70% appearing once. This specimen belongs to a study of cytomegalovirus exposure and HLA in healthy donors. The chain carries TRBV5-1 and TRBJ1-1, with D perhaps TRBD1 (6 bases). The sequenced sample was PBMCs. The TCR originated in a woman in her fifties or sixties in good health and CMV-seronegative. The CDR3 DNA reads TGCGCCAGCAGCCAAAGGACAGTGAACACTGAAGCTTTCTTT. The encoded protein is CASSQRTVNTEAFF.